The 11 T cell receptor beta chains below were found in one sample sequenced in a study of T cells in localized non-small cell lung cancer. Libraries were prepared by immunoSEQ multiplex PCR; TCRdb keeps only in-frame clonotypes and omits some of them. The table lists tens of thousands of clones, around 81% of them singletons, with approximately 21% in the top ten. Sample: PBMCs, taken before any cancer treatment. The source of these receptors is a man between 40 and 70 years old with stage II squamous cell lung carcinoma.

The CDR3 region is CASSLSGGAGEQYF. The CDR3 DNA reads as TGTGCCAGCAGCCTAAGCGGGGGGGCGGGCGAGCAGTACTTC. The genes are TRBV7-6 and TRBJ2-7; 10 bases fit TRBD2. With V trimmed by 5 bases and J by 6 bases, 7 bases remained unmatched. Germline V gene sequence: CDR1 SGHVS, CDR2 FNYEAQ. CDR3 length: 14 amino acids.

The chain is built from TRBV7-3 and TRBJ2-7; 7 nucleotides match TRBD1. V lost 4 bases, J lost 2 bases, and 5 bases stayed unmatched. This CDR3 is 14 amino acids long. Germline V gives CDR1 SGHTA, CDR2 FQGTGA. The CDR3 is CASSSSQGAYEQYF. CDR3 DNA: TGTGCCAGCAGCTCTAGTCAGGGGGCCTACGAGCAGTACTTC.

The rearrangement uses TRBV7-9 and TRBJ1-6, with D perhaps TRBD1 (5 bases). Germline CDR1 is SEHNR and CDR2 is FQNEAQ (reference sequence). This CDR3 comprises 14 residues. Trimming took off 5 bases at V and 9 bases at J, with 14 bases between the two ends. CDR3 in DNA: TGTGCCAGCAGCCAGACAGCACCTACTTCACCCCTCCACTTT. Its translation: CASSQTAPTSPLHF.

The table lists this clone with a count of one. V and J are TRBV7-2 and TRBJ2-5, with D perhaps TRBD2 (5 bases). The CDR3 is made up of 15 amino acids. The V end was cut by 2 bases, the J end by 6 bases, with 16 bases between. Germline loops: CDR1 SGHTA, CDR2 FQGNSA. The CDR3 DNA follows: TGTGCCAGCAGCTTAAGTTCCCGGGGTGTGCAGACCCAGTACTTC. Translation gives CASSLSSRGVQTQYF. Drawing the rest from reference TRBV7-2 and TRBJ2-5, the complete variable domain is GAGVSQSPSNKVTEKGKDVELRCDPISGHTALYWYRQSLGQGLEFLIYFQGNSAPDKSGLPSDRFSAERTGGSVSTLTIQRTQQEDSAVYLCASSLSSRGVQTQYFGPGTRLLVL.

The CDR3 loop reads CASSWTGSNYGYTF. The CDR3 DNA sequence: TGTGCCAGCAGCTGGACAGGGAGTAACTATGGCTACACCTTC. This chain joins TRBV6-1 and TRBJ1-2; 8 nucleotides line up with TRBD1. Germline loops: CDR1 MNHNS, CDR2 SASEGT. This CDR3 comprises 14 residues. With V trimmed by 6 bases and J by 1 base, 4 bases remained unmatched.

The V gene is TRBV19, the J gene TRBJ1-2; a possible D gene is TRBD1 (5 bases). This CDR3 spans 12 amino acids. Germline V CDR1 and CDR2: LNHDA, SQIVND (reference sequence). V was shortened by 6 bases and J by 4 bases, with 9 bases between the two germline ends. The CDR3, as DNA: TGTGCCAGTAGAGACAGCTTCTATGGCTACACCTTC. Its protein product is CASRDSFYGYTF.

V is TRBV23-1 and J is TRBJ2-1; no reliable D call. TRBV23-1 is given ORF status, its function remaining uncertain. V lost 2 bases and J lost 10, with 9 bases in between. This CDR3 is built from 12 residues. CDR3 in amino acids: CASSQRSFEQFF. The CDR3 DNA sequence: TGCGCCAGCAGTCAACGGTCGTTCGAGCAGTTCTTC.

The J gene is TRBJ2-7, the V gene TRBV6-5; D is unclear. In germline, CDR1 is MNHEY, CDR2 SVGAGI. V was trimmed by 5 bases and J by 2 bases, leaving 13 bases between them. This CDR3 has 14 residues. The CDR3 here is CASSTRMLTYEQYF. The CDR3 nucleotides read TGTGCCAGCAGTACCCGGATGCTCACCTACGAGCAGTACTTC.

J is TRBJ1-4 and V is TRBV14; D gene unclear. Trimming left V 0 bases short and J 8 bases short, with 10 bases between. The CDR3 consists of 14 residues. The germline gives CDR1 SGHDN, CDR2 FVKESK. The CDR3 nucleotides read TGTGCCAGCAGCCAAGATCCGAGAGGCGAAAAACTGTTTTTT. Protein sequence: CASSQDPRGEKLFF.

This clone has a single count. DNA of the CDR3: TGTGCCAGCAGTTACAGAGGCAGGGCTTACGAGCAGTACTTC. This gives the protein CASSYRGRAYEQYF. The genes are TRBV6-5 and TRBJ2-7; D is perhaps TRBD1 (5 bases). V was cut by 2 bases and J by 4 bases, with 12 bases left in between. From germline, CDR1 is MNHEY and CDR2 SVGAGI. The CDR3 sequence is 14 residues long.

The chain recombines TRBV10-1 with TRBJ2-2, with D maybe TRBD1 (5 bases). The germline CDR1 and CDR2 sequences are WNHNN and SYGVQD (reference sequence). The V end lost 5 bases, the J end lost 0 bases, and 16 bases lay between the germline ends. The CDR3 has 17 amino acids. In DNA form, the CDR3 reads TGCGCCAGCAGTCCCGACAGAGAGCTCTCGAACACCGGGGAGCTGTTTTTT. Protein sequence: CASSPDRELSNTGELFF.